Listed here are 14 T cell receptor beta chains from one sample, sequenced in a study of T cells in localized non-small cell lung cancer. Assay: immunoSEQ multiplex PCR; the TCRdb copy retains only in-frame clones and omits some. The repertoire has some 71,000 clones, 84% of them found once; the top ten carry 13%. The sequencing used peripheral blood, collected before any cancer treatment. The receptor source for this set is a female donor older than 55 with stage I lung adenocarcinoma.

The chain joins TRBV27 to TRBJ1-5, with TRBD1 matching over 7 bases. J gave up 11 bases and V 3 bases, and 13 bases lay outside the gene matches. Germline V CDR1 and CDR2: MNHEY, SMNVEV (reference sequence). The CDR3 loop spans 15 amino acids. CDR3 DNA: TGTGCCAGCAGTTTTTCCGGCCAGGGGGATTTGTCCCAGCATTTT. Translating it yields CASSFSGQGDLSQHF.

This chain's CDR3 is CASSVEDRVTGELFF. In DNA, the CDR3 is TGTGCCAGCAGCGTGGAGGACAGGGTGACCGGGGAGCTGTTTTTT. The chain is built from TRBV13 and TRBJ2-2; 8 bases agree with TRBD1. Germline CDR1 PRHDT, CDR2 FYEKMQ (reference sequence). Losses at the gene ends were 5 bases for V and 5 bases for J; bases not matched to a gene: 7. The CDR3 sequence is 15 residues long.

V is TRBV19 and J is TRBJ2-6, with D maybe TRBD2 (6 bases). Germline V gene sequence: CDR1 LNHDA, CDR2 SQIVND (reference sequence). V dropped 10 bases and J dropped 6 bases, with 13 bases sitting between them. The CDR3 spans 13 residues. The CDR3 DNA reads as TGTGCCACCTACTGGGAGGTGGCCAACGTCCTGACTTTC. Its protein is CATYWEVANVLTF.

The chain employs TRBV9 and TRBJ2-2, with D maybe TRBD1 (5 bases). V gave up 4 bases and J gave up 3 bases, with 19 bases separating them. CDR3 length: 17 residues. Per germline, CDR1 SGDLS and CDR2 YYNGEE. CDR3 protein: CASSPFYGLGDTGELFF. The CDR3 bases are TGTGCCAGCAGCCCCTTCTATGGGCTAGGGGACACCGGGGAGCTGTTTTTT.

This chain connects TRBV6-1 to TRBJ2-7, with 7 bases that match TRBD2. CDR3 length equals 16 residues. The germline V gene has CDR1 MNHNS and CDR2 SASEGT. Unmatched junction bases numbered 13, after V lost 2 bases and J lost 6 bases. The CDR3 bases are TGTGCCAGCAGTGAATACGGCGGGAGCCCCTTCGGCGAGCAGTACTTC. It translates to CASSEYGGSPFGEQYF.

This chain links TRBV29-1 with TRBJ2-1; 8 bases are a match to TRBD1. CDR3 length: 16 amino acids. V was pared by 2 bases and J by 6 bases, with 12 bases of the junction left unmatched. Germline CDR1 SQVTM, CDR2 ANQGSEA. The CDR3 here is CSVEIFMGQVINEQFF. CDR3 in DNA: TGCAGCGTTGAAATATTTATGGGACAGGTGATCAATGAGCAGTTCTTC.

This rearrangement joins TRBV9 to TRBJ1-2, with 10 bases lining up with TRBD1. The V segment lost 0 bases and the J segment 4 bases; nucleotides outside the gene matches: 3. The CDR3 extends over 15 amino acids. The germline V gene has CDR1 SGDLS and CDR2 YYNGEE. The CDR3 nucleotides are TGTGCCAGCAGCGTAGCGGACAGGGGGGCCTATGGCTACACCTTC. Encoded protein: CASSVADRGAYGYTF.

The CDR3 DNA is TGTGCCATCGTAGACAGGGTCGCCACTGAAGCTTTCTTT. Amino acids: CAIVDRVATEAFF. The chain is built from TRBV6-6 and TRBJ1-1, with 7 positions matching TRBD1. CDR1 and CDR2 from the germline V gene are MNHNY and SVGAGI (reference sequence). Unmatched junction bases numbered 9, after V lost 10 bases and J lost 4 bases. This CDR3 comprises 13 residues.

The V gene is TRBV2, the J gene TRBJ2-7; 14 bases align to TRBD2. CDR1 and CDR2 from the germline V gene are SNHLY and FYNNEI. This CDR3 spans 14 amino acids. V was clipped by 6 bases and J by 7 bases; unmatched bases: 5. The CDR3 coding sequence is TGTGCCAGCAGGGGACTAGCGGGAGATATGGAGCAGTACTTC. It codes for CASRGLAGDMEQYF.

The chain combines TRBV19 with TRBJ1-1, with D hard to call. The CDR3 runs 14 residues. Trimming took 3 bases from V and 1 from J, leaving 9 bases between them. Germline CDR1 LNHDA, CDR2 SQIVND (reference sequence). CDR3 sequence: CASSIADQNTEAFF. As DNA, the CDR3 is TGTGCCAGTAGTATTGCCGACCAGAACACTGAAGCTTTCTTT. Variable domain in full (rest from reference TRBV19 and TRBJ1-1): DGGITQSPKYLFRKEGQNVTLSCEQNLNHDAMYWYRQDPGQGLRLIYYSQIVNDFQKGDIAEGYSVSREKKESFPLTVTSAQKNPTAFYLCASSIADQNTEAFFGQGTRLTVV.

This clone was picked up one time. The genes are TRBV6-6 and TRBJ2-5; D remains ambiguous. V gave up 0 bases and J gave up 3 bases, with 11 bases separating them. The CDR3 consists of 15 residues. Germline lookup yields CDR1 MNHNY and CDR2 SVGAGI (reference sequence). Here the CDR3 DNA reads TGTGCCAGCAGTTACTCACTAACGAATGAAGAGACCCAGTACTTC. This encodes CASSYSLTNEETQYF.

The V call is TRBV6-5, the J call TRBJ1-5, with D tentatively TRBD1 (5 bases). With 4 bases removed from V and 4 bases from J, the gap between germline ends came to 11 bases. CDR3 length: 14 residues. The germline V gene encodes CDR1 MNHEY and CDR2 SVGAGI. The CDR3 loop is CASSSGAGNQPQHF. The DNA for the CDR3 is TGTGCCAGCAGTTCTGGGGCGGGAAATCAGCCCCAGCATTTT.

The rearrangement uses TRBV5-1 and TRBJ1-4; possible D gene TRBD1, 5 bases. The germline gives CDR1 SGHRS, CDR2 YFSETQ. Trimming removed 4 bases from V and 4 bases from J, with 14 bases in between. This CDR3 spans 15 amino acids. The DNA for the CDR3 is TGCGCCAGCAGCCCGGCCGGGACTTATAATGAAAAACTGTTTTTT. It encodes CASSPAGTYNEKLFF. The whole variable domain, remainder taken from reference TRBV5-1 and TRBJ1-4, is KAGVTQTPRYLIKTRGQQVTLSCSPISGHRSVSWYQQTPGQGLQFLFEYFSETQRNKGNFPGRFSGRQFSNSRSEMNVSTLELGDSALYLCASSPAGTYNEKLFFGSGTQLSVL.

The genes are TRBV7-8 and TRBJ2-7; D gene uncertain. The V and J ends lost 0 bases and 3 bases respectively, with 6 bases between them. Germline V gene sequence: CDR1 SGHVS, CDR2 FQNEAQ. The CDR3 totals 13 residues. The CDR3 reads CASSLAPGYEQYF. The CDR3, as DNA: TGTGCCAGCAGCTTAGCGCCGGGCTACGAGCAGTACTTC.